The text below deals with one T cell receptor beta chain. What it binds is unknown. The data were taken from a study of blood T cells in healthy people across ages. Study conclusions and caveats: With naive T cell percentage, TCR beta diversity showed a strong correlation.

Germline V gene lookup returns CDR1 SGHVS and CDR2 FQNEAQ. After removal of 6 bases from V and 1 base from J, the junction contained 18 bases not matched to a gene. This CDR3 is 19 amino acids long. Using a J-beta primer mix together with a sample-barcoded 5' primer, a second PCR was run for roughly 7 to 11 cycles. One entry per CDR3 protein results from TCRdb running MiXCR on the 5' RACE reads. The sample yields roughly 2 million distinct CDR3 sequences, about 50% seen once. The chain couples TRBV7-8 to TRBJ2-1; TRBD2 aligns across 7 bases. This TCR came from a woman aged 35 to 49 in good health. Material: blood. The CDR3 DNA reads as TGTGCCAGCAGTCTGGCGGGGGAGCACCCAGTCCCTTCCTACAATGAGCAGTTCTTC. Its translation: CASSLAGEHPVPSYNEQFF. Full variable domain (outside the CDR3, taken from reference TRBV7-8 and TRBJ2-1): GAGVSQSPRYKVAKRGQDVALRCDPISGHVSLFWYQQALGQGPEFLTYFQNEAQLDKSGLPSDRFFAERPEGSVSTLKIQRTQQEDSAVYLCASSLAGEHPVPSYNEQFFGPGTRLTVL.